This entry lists 13 T cell receptor beta chains sequenced from one sample in a study of blood T cell repertoires in COVID-19. TCRdb's copy holds only in-frame clones and misses some; the assay was immunoSEQ multiplex PCR. The top ten hold 6.5% to 9.5% of the sample, which has 200,000 or so clones, about 80% seen once. Sequenced sample: PBMCs or T cells enriched from blood (not recorded which). All receptors derive from a man aged 40-49 years who had recovered from COVID-19.

The chain uses TRBV7-8 and TRBJ1-3; D may be TRBD1 (6 bases). The CDR3 extends over 15 amino acids. The V end was cut by 1 base, the J end by 4 bases, with 11 bases between. Germline values: CDR1 SGHVS, CDR2 FQNEAQ. CDR3: CASSLGTVWGNTIYF. In nucleotides, the CDR3 is TGTGCCAGCAGCTTAGGGACAGTTTGGGGAAACACCATATATTTT.

This clone came up once. The CDR3 DNA reads TGTGCCAGCAGGTTACTAGCGGGGGGTGGAGAGACCCAGTACTTC. Translating gives CASRLLAGGGETQYF. V is TRBV6-5 and J is TRBJ2-5; 12 nucleotides agree with TRBD2. CDR1 and CDR2 (germline): MNHEY, SVGAGI. CDR3 length equals 15 residues. The V gene end was trimmed by 6 bases and the J gene end by 4 bases; junction bases not matched to a gene: 6.

This clone was counted between two and nine times. The V call is TRBV5-8, the J call TRBJ2-7; D is uncertain. Germline CDR1 reads SGHTS; CDR2 reads YDEGEE. V gave up 0 bases and J gave up 2 bases, with 9 bases separating them. This CDR3 is 14 amino acids long. CDR3 loop: CASSLALGTYEQYF. DNA for the CDR3: TGTGCCAGCAGCTTGGCCCTCGGTACCTACGAGCAGTACTTC.

CDR3 in DNA: TGTGCCAGCAGTGAAGGTCCCGGGACAGGGCCCTACGAGCAGTACTTC. The encoded protein is CASSEGPGTGPYEQYF. This chain joins TRBV2 and TRBJ2-7; 9 nucleotides align to TRBD1. Unmatched junction bases numbered 6, after V lost 1 base and J lost 2 bases. CDR3 length: 16 amino acids. Germline CDR1 SNHLY, CDR2 FYNNEI.

The chain is built from TRBV10-2 and TRBJ1-6, with D perhaps TRBD1 (6 bases). The CDR3 loop spans 14 amino acids. V dropped 8 bases and J dropped 7 bases, with 15 bases sitting between them. Germline V gives CDR1 WSHSY, CDR2 SAAADI. Here the CDR3 reads CASANSGDNSPLHF. The CDR3 nucleotides read TGCGCCAGCGCCAATTCAGGGGACAATTCACCCCTCCACTTT.

V usage is TRBV7-9 and J usage is TRBJ2-1, with a tentative D call TRBD1 (5 bases). V was cut by 5 bases and J by 7 bases, with 12 bases left in between. The CDR3 sequence is 13 residues long. CDR1 SEHNR and CDR2 FQNEAQ come from the germline V gene (reference sequence). In nucleotides, the CDR3 is TGTGCCAGCAGCCCCCAACGACAGAATGAGCAGTTCTTC. This translates into CASSPQRQNEQFF.

Of note for this clone: The same CDR3 is also encoded by other DNA sequences in this sample. V is TRBV9 and J is TRBJ2-2, with 8 positions matching TRBD1. J lost 5 bases, V lost 1 base, and 1 base had no gene match. This CDR3 region has 14 residues. Germline V gene lookup returns CDR1 SGDLS and CDR2 YYNGEE. The CDR3 region is CASSVRTGTGELFF. As DNA, the CDR3 is TGTGCCAGCAGCGTAAGGACAGGGACCGGGGAGCTGTTTTTT.

This clone was detected a few times. The chain employs TRBV29-1 and TRBJ2-5, with 9 bases fitting TRBD2. The CDR3 runs 16 residues. Looked up from germline, CDR1 is SQVTM and CDR2 is ANQGSEA. V lost 4 bases, J lost 4 bases, and 13 bases stayed unmatched. CDR3 in DNA: TGCAGCGTTGCACGGGCTAGCGGGGTTGGGGGAGAGACCCAGTACTTC. Its protein is CSVARASGVGGETQYF.

This chain connects TRBV5-1 to TRBJ1-2; no reliable D call. The CDR3 runs to 15 residues. Germline CDR1 reads SGHRS; CDR2 reads YFSETQ. Deletions cut 4 bases from V and 2 bases from J, with 15 bases between. CDR3 protein: CASSDGSSENYGYTF. Written as DNA, the CDR3 is TGCGCCAGCAGCGACGGGTCCTCCGAAAACTATGGCTACACCTTC.

The rearrangement joins TRBV11-3 to TRBJ2-3; D might be TRBD1 (5 bases). The CDR3 is 19 residues long. Germline CDR1 reads SGHNT; CDR2 reads YENEEA. The V end lost 0 bases, the J end lost 3 bases, and 22 bases lay between the germline ends. The CDR3 loop reads CASSLDLWPRAPNTDTQYF. The CDR3 region has the DNA TGTGCCAGCAGCTTAGATTTGTGGCCCAGGGCCCCAAATACAGATACGCAGTATTTT.

The rearrangement uses TRBV15 and TRBJ1-3; no clear D gene. Looked up from germline, CDR1 is LNHNV and CDR2 is YYDKDF (reference sequence). V was pared by 0 bases and J by 2 bases, with 8 bases between. This CDR3 is 15 amino acids long. The CDR3 sequence: CATSRDNGAGNTIYF. The CDR3 bases are TGTGCCACCAGCAGAGATAACGGAGCTGGAAACACCATATATTTT.

The gene calls are TRBV10-3 and TRBJ1-3, with a possible D match to TRBD1 (5 bases). This CDR3 is built from 16 residues. CDR1 and CDR2 (germline): ENHRY, SYGVKD. V lost 5 bases, J lost 4 bases, and 18 bases lay in between. In DNA form, the CDR3 reads TGTGCCATCAGTACGGGGGGAACCCATAGAGGAAACACCATATATTTT. Translation: CAISTGGTHRGNTIYF.

V is TRBV27 and J is TRBJ1-2; 9 bases are shared with TRBD1. The CDR3 sequence is 13 residues long. In germline, CDR1 is MNHEY, CDR2 SMNVEV (reference sequence). Germline trimming cut 5 bases from V and 9 bases from J; bases unmatched to any gene: 7. CDR3 residues: CASSTPTGGSYTF. In DNA, the CDR3 is TGTGCCAGCAGTACCCCGACAGGGGGTAGCTACACCTTC.